These T cell receptor beta chains were read from a single sample in a study of PD-1 blockade in classical Hodgkin lymphoma. Using immunoSEQ multiplex PCR, the repertoire was profiled, and TCRdb retains in-frame clones only, with some absent. The table has 31,000 or so clones, 72% seen once. Sequenced material: peripheral blood mononuclear cells (PBMCs), taken before the fourth cycle of nivolumab. The receptors here all came from a human donor with classical Hodgkin lymphoma. The CDR3 runs from the conserved cysteine through the conserved F or W. The D gene is left open where the match is weak. Some rows have no size entry. The others give once, few or many, or a class for an expanded clone.

V gene: TRBV7-2
D gene: -
J gene: TRBJ2-5
clone size: -
CDR3 protein: CASSLDLARQETQYF
CDR3 DNA: TGTGCCAGCAGCTTAGATCTAGCGCGACAAGAGACCCAGTACTTC

V gene: TRBV19
D gene: -
J gene: TRBJ2-7
clone size: -
CDR3 protein: CASSINSLATTYEQYF
CDR3 DNA: TGTGCCAGTAGTATAAATTCCCTAGCGACGACCTACGAGCAGTACTTC

V gene: TRBV7-6
D gene: -
J gene: TRBJ2-2
clone size: -
CDR3 protein: CASSLGGLPTGELFF
CDR3 DNA: TGTGCCAGCAGCTTAGGAGGACTGCCGACCGGGGAGCTGTTTTTT

V gene: TRBV30
D gene: -
J gene: TRBJ1-3
clone size: once
CDR3 protein: CAWTEWGSGNTIYF
CDR3 DNA: TGTGCCTGGACCGAGTGGGGATCTGGAAACACCATATATTTT

V gene: TRBV7-2
D gene: -
J gene: TRBJ2-7
clone size: -
CDR3 protein: CASSPWMYYEQYF
CDR3 DNA: TGTGCCAGCAGCCCCTGGATGTACTACGAGCAGTACTTC

V gene: TRBV4-2
D gene: TRBD2
J gene: TRBJ2-7
clone size: medium-sized
CDR3 protein: CASSRGTSGAYEQYF
CDR3 DNA: TGTGCCAGCAGCCGAGGGACTAGCGGAGCCTACGAGCAGTACTTC

V gene: TRBV6-1
D gene: -
J gene: TRBJ1-1
clone size: once
CDR3 protein: CASSERGGPYPF
CDR3 DNA: TGTGCCAGCAGTGAACGGGGGGGCCCCTACCCTTTT

V gene: TRBV18
D gene: -
J gene: TRBJ1-5
clone size: -
CDR3 protein: CASSQGQHSNQPQHF
CDR3 DNA: TGTGCCAGCTCACAGGGACAACACAGCAATCAGCCCCAGCATTTT

V gene: TRBV5-4
D gene: -
J gene: TRBJ2-7
clone size: -
CDR3 protein: CASSHQGGIVSYEQYF
CDR3 DNA: TGTGCCAGCAGCCACCAAGGGGGGATAGTCTCCTACGAGCAGTACTTC

V gene: TRBV28
D gene: TRBD1
J gene: TRBJ1-3
clone size: -
CDR3 protein: CASSLNTGQLLNTIYF
CDR3 DNA: TGTGCCAGCAGTCTAAATACGGGACAGTTATTAAACACCATATATTTT

V gene: TRBV6-6
D gene: -
J gene: TRBJ1-2
clone size: -
CDR3 protein: CASSYTGIGGYTF
CDR3 DNA: TGTGCCAGCAGTTATACAGGGATCGGTGGCTACACCTTC

V gene: TRBV30
D gene: TRBD2
J gene: TRBJ2-5
clone size: -
CDR3 protein: CAWGLAGGYQETQYF
CDR3 DNA: TGTGCCTGGGGACTAGCGGGGGGGTACCAAGAGACCCAGTACTTC

V gene: TRBV6-5
D gene: -
J gene: TRBJ1-1
clone size: -
CDR3 protein: CASSYNRVATEAFF
CDR3 DNA: TGTGCCAGCAGTTACAACAGGGTTGCCACTGAAGCTTTCTTT

V gene: TRBV30
D gene: -
J gene: TRBJ2-7
clone size: medium-sized
CDR3 protein: CAWSGTDTYEQYF
CDR3 DNA: TGTGCCTGGTCCGGGACGGATACCTACGAGCAGTACTTC

V gene: TRBV2
D gene: -
J gene: TRBJ2-7
clone size: once
CDR3 protein: CASFTPAPDPSYEQYF
CDR3 DNA: TGTGCCAGCTTTACGCCCGCGCCCGATCCCTCCTACGAGCAGTACTTC

V gene: TRBV4-3
D gene: -
J gene: TRBJ2-6
clone size: -
CDR3 protein: CASSQDHVSGANVLTF
CDR3 DNA: TGCGCCAGCAGCCAAGATCACGTCTCTGGGGCCAACGTCCTGACTTTC

V gene: TRBV5-1
D gene: -
J gene: TRBJ2-7
clone size: -
CDR3 protein: CASSPTGTTYEQYF
CDR3 DNA: TGCGCCAGCAGCCCAACCGGGACCACCTACGAGCAGTACTTC

V gene: TRBV7-9
D gene: -
J gene: TRBJ2-1
clone size: few
CDR3 protein: CASAGLPIWEQFF
CDR3 DNA: TGTGCCAGTGCGGGGCTGCCAATTTGGGAGCAGTTCTTC

V gene: TRBV19
D gene: -
J gene: TRBJ2-5
clone size: -
CDR3 protein: CASTDPTRETQYF
CDR3 DNA: TGTGCCAGTACGGACCCGACGAGAGAGACCCAGTACTTC

V gene: TRBV10-3
D gene: -
J gene: TRBJ2-7
clone size: -
CDR3 protein: CAISVDREQYF
CDR3 DNA: TGTGCCATCAGTGTAGACAGGGAGCAGTACTTC

V gene: TRBV7-2
D gene: -
J gene: TRBJ2-7
clone size: -
CDR3 protein: CASSIQGAGTYEQYF
CDR3 DNA: TGTGCCAGCAGCATCCAAGGGGCAGGGACCTACGAGCAGTACTTC

V gene: TRBV4-1
D gene: -
J gene: TRBJ2-5
clone size: -
CDR3 protein: CASSQGLLGRETQYF
CDR3 DNA: TGCGCCAGCAGCCAAGGACTCCTAGGGCGAGAGACCCAGTACTTC

V gene: TRBV20-1
D gene: -
J gene: TRBJ2-1
clone size: few
CDR3 protein: CSARDSGEQFF
CDR3 DNA: TGCAGTGCTAGAGATAGCGGTGAGCAGTTCTTC

V gene: TRBV7-8
D gene: TRBD1
J gene: TRBJ2-7
clone size: -
CDR3 protein: CASSINNDRGPFYEQYF
CDR3 DNA: TGTGCCAGCAGCATAAACAACGACAGGGGGCCCTTCTACGAGCAGTACTTC

V gene: TRBV4-3
D gene: -
J gene: TRBJ2-3
clone size: -
CDR3 protein: CASSQGIGTDTQYF
CDR3 DNA: TGCGCCAGCAGCCAAGGAATAGGCACAGATACGCAGTATTTT

V gene: TRBV19
D gene: -
J gene: TRBJ1-5
clone size: -
CDR3 protein: CASSMSGVKHQPQHF
CDR3 DNA: TGTGCCAGTAGTATGTCAGGGGTAAAGCATCAGCCCCAGCATTTT

V gene: TRBV20-1
D gene: -
J gene: TRBJ2-1
clone size: -
CDR3 protein: CSARADNEQFF
CDR3 DNA: TGCAGTGCTAGAGCGGACAATGAGCAGTTCTTC

V gene: TRBV6-6
D gene: TRBD2
J gene: TRBJ2-5
clone size: -
CDR3 protein: CASSNRGGQGETQYF
CDR3 DNA: TGTGCCAGCAGTAACCGGGGGGGCCAAGGCGAGACCCAGTACTTC

V gene: TRBV11-2
D gene: -
J gene: TRBJ1-1
clone size: -
CDR3 protein: CASSPTEAGGTEAFF
CDR3 DNA: TGTGCCAGCAGCCCAACCGAAGCGGGGGGAACTGAAGCTTTCTTT

V gene: TRBV9
D gene: TRBD1
J gene: TRBJ1-2
clone size: few
CDR3 protein: CASSPEGTGAFYGYTF
CDR3 DNA: TGTGCCAGCAGCCCCGAAGGGACAGGGGCTTTTTATGGCTACACCTTC

V gene: TRBV7-9
D gene: TRBD1
J gene: TRBJ1-1
clone size: -
CDR3 protein: CASSSTLQGLNTEAFF
CDR3 DNA: TGTGCCAGCAGCTCTACCCTACAGGGGCTGAACACTGAAGCTTTCTTT

V gene: TRBV10-2
D gene: TRBD1
J gene: TRBJ2-7
clone size: -
CDR3 protein: CASSERGGQAPYEQYF
CDR3 DNA: TGCGCCAGCAGTGAAAGAGGGGGACAGGCCCCCTACGAGCAGTACTTC